This T cell receptor beta chain was found in a study of cytomegalovirus exposure and HLA in healthy donors (dated by TCRdb to the late 2010s). Describing the broader study: According to a later analysis, one platform produced both the 100 to 150 validation repertoires and the 666 repertoires of the first cohort. Along with the roughly 700-subject first cohort, a separate validation cohort of about 110 different subjects was used. To predict cytomegalovirus infection status, the study combined high-throughput TCR immunosequencing, statistical association of individual TCRs with disease status, and machine learning. The study was designed to test whether signatures of past pathogen exposure could be identified by cataloging public T cell receptors. What the authors observed across the whole study: A total of about 150 TCR beta chains were listed by the study as associated with cytomegalovirus. The validation cohort had no HLA typing available for a later analysis, so co-occurrence within that cohort was assessed over all 130 or so repertoires. Most TCR sequences were observed very rarely across donors, whereas some public TCRs were present in many individuals. It was suggested by the authors that the approach could potentially be generalized to other disease states and immunological phenotypes. The classifier was reported to diagnose cytomegalovirus status with high specificity and sensitivity in both the original cohort and the validation cohort. Three of the identified cytomegalovirus-associated TCR beta chains were confirmed in vitro to be specific for cytomegalovirus antigens. A later analysis found that TCRs clustered in the first cohort also tended to co-occur in the approximately 120 validation repertoires, with approximately 94% of cluster scores above 0.

The donors were included in the validation cohort of around 120 subjects, a group kept apart from the approximately 700-subject first cohort. Library preparation was by the immunoSEQ multiplex PCR assay. The paper's data handling went like this. A statistical classification framework was built for diagnosing cytomegalovirus status from the catalog of TCR beta chain sequences. This is the immuneACCESS table as TCRdb keeps it, with only in-frame sequences that have V and J called. A part of the clones is gone; compared with another copy, unresolved V genes explain less than half, and the rest is unexplained. That table is the source of V, J and clone size, and D and trimming were worked out from the DNA. The sample table lists 50,000 to 80,000 clones, 95% of them with a count of one. The top ten clones comprise approximately 5% of the sample. As to this clone: The antigen it recognizes is unknown. There are no base qualities to consult, and no much larger clone falls within one base.

The CDR3 runs 15 residues from the cysteine to the phenylalanine. Only CDR3 DNA remains: 45 bases, in frame from the first base. Trimming leaves V shorter by 0 bases and J shorter by 7 bases, with the junction holding 9 bases beyond the gene matches. CDR1 and CDR2, looked up from the germline V gene, are SGHRS and YFSETQ. The TCR sequence derives from a woman aged 18 to 35 in good health and CMV-seropositive. The rearranged segments are TRBV5-1 and TRBJ1-2, with 7 junctional bases fitting TRBD1. Sequenced material: PBMCs. The CDR3 reads as follows: CASSLEGGGPIGYTF. In nucleotide form, the sequence is TGCGCCAGCAGCTTGGAAGGGGGCGGCCCGATTGGCTACACCTTC.